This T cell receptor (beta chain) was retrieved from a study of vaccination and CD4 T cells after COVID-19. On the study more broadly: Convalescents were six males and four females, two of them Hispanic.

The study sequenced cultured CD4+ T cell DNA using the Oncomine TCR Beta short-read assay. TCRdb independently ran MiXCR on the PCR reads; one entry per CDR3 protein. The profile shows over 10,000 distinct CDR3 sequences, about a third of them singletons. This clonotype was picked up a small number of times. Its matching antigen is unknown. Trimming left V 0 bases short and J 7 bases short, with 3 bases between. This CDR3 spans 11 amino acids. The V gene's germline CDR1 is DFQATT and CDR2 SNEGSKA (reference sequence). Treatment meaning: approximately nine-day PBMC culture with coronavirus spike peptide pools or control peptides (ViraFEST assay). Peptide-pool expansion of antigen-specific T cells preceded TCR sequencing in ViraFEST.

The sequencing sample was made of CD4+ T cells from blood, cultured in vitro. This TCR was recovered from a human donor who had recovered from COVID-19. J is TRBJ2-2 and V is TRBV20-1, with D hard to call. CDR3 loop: CSARDVGELFF. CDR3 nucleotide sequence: TGCAGTGCTAGAGATGTCGGGGAGCTGTTTTTT.